This is a list of T cell receptor beta chains from one sample in a study of T cell responses to AZD1222 COVID-19 vaccine. Produced via immunoSEQ multiplex PCR; TCRdb's table is partial and in-frame only. The data show some 160,000 clones, roughly 92% seen once. The sample was peripheral blood, taken on day 0 of AZD1222 vaccination. The receptors derive from an adult in good health. The CDR3 runs from the conserved cysteine through the conserved F or W. Fields, in order: clone size, V gene, D gene, J gene, CDR3 protein, CDR3 DNA. The D gene is left open where the match is weak. The listing skips clone size in some rows; elsewhere it reads once, few, many or a size class.

-	TRBV25-1	TRBD1	TRBJ2-5	CASSDWPTGEAQYF	TGTGCCAGCAGTGACTGGCCGACAGGGGAGGCCCAGTACTTC
once	TRBV9	-	TRBJ1-1	CASSPTLSRTTEAFF	TGTGCCAGCAGCCCCACCTTGAGTCGAACCACTGAAGCTTTCTTT
-	TRBV3-1/TRBV3-2	-	TRBJ2-5	CASSQDRAGRGGETQYF	TGTGCCAGCAGCCAAGATCGGGCAGGGAGAGGGGGAGAGACCCAGTACTTC
-	TRBV7-9	TRBD1	TRBJ1-1	CASSLAPGGAEVNTEAFF	TGTGCCAGCAGCTTAGCTCCAGGGGGCGCAGAAGTGAACACTGAAGCTTTCTTT
-	TRBV6-6	-	TRBJ1-4	CASSFRQSANEKLFF	TGTGCCAGCAGTTTTCGACAGTCCGCTAATGAAAAACTGTTTTTT
-	TRBV18	TRBD2	TRBJ2-7	CASSPPGTSGGGTYEQYF	TGTGCCAGCTCACCACCCGGGACTAGCGGGGGGGGCACCTACGAGCAGTACTTC
-	TRBV7-2	-	TRBJ1-1	CASRRTPDWNTEAFF	TGTGCCAGCAGACGGACACCCGACTGGAACACTGAAGCTTTCTTT
-	TRBV4-2	-	TRBJ1-3	CASSQDTGGNTIYF	TGTGCCAGCAGCCAAGATACAGGGGGAAACACCATATATTTT
once	TRBV2	-	TRBJ2-3	CASRKATAGTDTQYF	TGTGCCAGCAGGAAGGCCACAGCTGGCACAGATACGCAGTATTTT
-	TRBV6-4	TRBD2	TRBJ2-3	CASRLAGGLDTQYF	TGTGCCAGCAGACTAGCGGGGGGCTTAGATACGCAGTATTTT
-	TRBV19	-	TRBJ1-2	CASSMYSMGDGYTF	TGTGCCAGTAGTATGTACTCGATGGGGGATGGCTACACCTTC
-	TRBV19	-	TRBJ2-6	CASKAGSSGANVLTF	TGTGCCTCTAAGGCAGGGAGCTCTGGGGCCAACGTCCTGACTTTC
-	TRBV25-1	TRBD1	TRBJ2-7	CASSGQGRGKSSYEQYF	TGTGCCAGCAGTGGACAGGGGAGAGGCAAAAGCTCCTACGAGCAGTACTTC
-	TRBV27	TRBD2	TRBJ2-7	CASRSQGLASYEQYF	TGTGCCAGCAGATCCCAGGGACTAGCGAGCTACGAGCAGTACTTC
-	TRBV25-1	-	TRBJ2-7	CASSDEGSVYEQYF	TGTGCCAGCAGTGACGAAGGGTCAGTTTACGAGCAGTACTTC
-	TRBV27	-	TRBJ2-5	CASSLALNDQETQYF	TGTGCCAGCAGTTTAGCGTTAAACGATCAAGAGACCCAGTACTTC
-	TRBV7-9	TRBD1	TRBJ1-2	CASSVGQGAQDYGYTF	TGTGCCAGCAGCGTGGGACAGGGGGCGCAGGACTATGGCTACACCTTC
-	TRBV5-1	-	TRBJ2-1	CASSFEPYNEQFF	TGCGCCAGCAGCTTCGAACCCTACAATGAGCAGTTCTTC
-	TRBV6-5	-	TRBJ1-1	CASRGTSNTEAFF	TGTGCCAGCAGGGGAACCTCGAACACTGAAGCTTTCTTT
-	TRBV4-1	-	TRBJ2-7	CASSRYSSGEQYF	TGCGCCAGCAGCCGTTACAGCTCGGGCGAGCAGTACTTC
-	TRBV24-1	-	TRBJ2-5	CATSDYGETQYF	TGTGCCACCAGTGATTACGGAGAGACCCAGTACTTC
once	TRBV2	-	TRBJ1-4	CASRGRNEKLFF	TGTGCCAGCCGAGGACGCAATGAAAAACTGTTTTTT
-	TRBV6-5	TRBD1	TRBJ2-3	CASTLGQGVTDTQYF	TGTGCCAGCACTCTTGGACAGGGGGTAACAGATACGCAGTATTTT
-	TRBV11-2	TRBD2	TRBJ2-1	CASSLTGTSEYNEQFF	TGTGCCAGCAGCTTGACCGGGACTAGCGAGTACAATGAGCAGTTCTTC
once	TRBV7-2	-	TRBJ2-7	CATRGNGYEQYF	TGTGCCACCCGGGGCAATGGCTACGAGCAGTACTTC
-	TRBV19	TRBD2	TRBJ2-7	CASSILTSGTYEQYF	TGTGCCAGTAGTATCCTGACTAGCGGAACCTACGAGCAGTACTTC
few	TRBV7-2	-	TRBJ1-2	CASSLDTGTYGYTF	TGTGCCAGCAGCTTAGATACAGGGACCTATGGCTACACCTTC
-	TRBV7-2	-	TRBJ1-2	CASSLGRSSYTF	TGTGCCAGCAGCCTCGGGCGTAGTAGCTACACCTTC
few	TRBV20-1	-	TRBJ2-2	CSAPATGELFF	TGCAGTGCGCCCGCCACCGGGGAGCTGTTTTTT
-	TRBV19	TRBD1	TRBJ2-1	CASRRTGDYEQFF	TGTGCCAGTAGGAGGACAGGAGACTACGAGCAGTTCTTC
-	TRBV5-8	-	TRBJ2-7	CASSLPGGTAYEQYF	TGTGCCAGCAGCTTACCGGGAGGGACAGCCTACGAGCAGTACTTC
once	TRBV29-1	-	TRBJ1-2	CSVDGALGSSNYGYTF	TGCAGCGTTGACGGGGCTCTGGGCAGCTCTAACTATGGCTACACCTTC
-	TRBV6-5	TRBD1	TRBJ1-6	CASLPTGTANSPLHF	TGTGCCAGCCTTCCGACCGGGACAGCTAATTCACCCCTCCACTTT
-	TRBV3-1/TRBV3-2	TRBD2	TRBJ2-1	CASSSRLAGSYNEQFF	TGTGCCAGCAGCTCCCGACTAGCAGGTTCCTACAATGAGCAGTTCTTC
-	TRBV7-2	TRBD2	TRBJ2-1	CASSLIKRESHEQFF	TGTGCCAGCAGCCTGATTAAGCGGGAGTCCCATGAGCAGTTCTTC
-	TRBV2	-	TRBJ2-7	CASNDPGKTYEQYF	TGTGCCAGCAACGATCCTGGTAAGACCTACGAGCAGTACTTC